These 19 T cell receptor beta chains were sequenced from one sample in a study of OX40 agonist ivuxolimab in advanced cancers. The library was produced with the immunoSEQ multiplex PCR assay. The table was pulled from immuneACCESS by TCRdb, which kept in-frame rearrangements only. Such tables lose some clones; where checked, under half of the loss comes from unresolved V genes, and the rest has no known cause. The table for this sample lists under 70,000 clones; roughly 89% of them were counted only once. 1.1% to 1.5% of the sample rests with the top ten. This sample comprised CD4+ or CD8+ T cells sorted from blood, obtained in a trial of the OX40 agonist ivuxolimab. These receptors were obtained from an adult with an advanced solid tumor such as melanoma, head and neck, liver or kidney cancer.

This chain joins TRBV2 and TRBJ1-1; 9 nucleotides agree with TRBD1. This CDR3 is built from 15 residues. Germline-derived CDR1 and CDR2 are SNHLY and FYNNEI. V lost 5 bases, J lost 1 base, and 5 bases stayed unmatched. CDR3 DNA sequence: TGTGCCAGCAGTTTACAGGGGGCGACGAACACTGAAGCTTTCTTT. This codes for CASSLQGATNTEAFF. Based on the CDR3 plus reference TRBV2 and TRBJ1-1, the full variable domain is EPEVTQTPSHQVTQMGQEVILRCVPISNHLYFYWYRQILGQKVEFLVSFYNNEISEKSEIFDDQFSVERPDGSNFTLKIRSTKLEDSAMYFCASSLQGATNTEAFFGQGTRLTVV.

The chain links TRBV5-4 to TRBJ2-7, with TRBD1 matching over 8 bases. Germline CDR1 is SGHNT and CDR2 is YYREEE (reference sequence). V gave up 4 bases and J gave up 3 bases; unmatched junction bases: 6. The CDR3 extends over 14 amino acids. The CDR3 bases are TGTGCCAGCAGCACCGGACAGGGAAACTACGAGCAGTACTTC. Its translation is CASSTGQGNYEQYF. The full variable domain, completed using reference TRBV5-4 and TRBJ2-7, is ETGVTQSPTHLIKTRGQQVTLRCSSQSGHNTVSWYQQALGQGPQFIFQYYREEENGRGNFPPRFSGLQFPNYSSELNVNALELDDSALYLCASSTGQGNYEQYFGPGTRLTVT.

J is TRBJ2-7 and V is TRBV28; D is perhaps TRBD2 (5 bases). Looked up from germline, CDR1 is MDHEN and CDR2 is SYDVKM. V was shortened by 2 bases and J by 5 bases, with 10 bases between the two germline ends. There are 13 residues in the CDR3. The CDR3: CASSLEGMDEQYF. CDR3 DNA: TGTGCCAGCAGTTTAGAGGGTATGGACGAGCAGTACTTC.

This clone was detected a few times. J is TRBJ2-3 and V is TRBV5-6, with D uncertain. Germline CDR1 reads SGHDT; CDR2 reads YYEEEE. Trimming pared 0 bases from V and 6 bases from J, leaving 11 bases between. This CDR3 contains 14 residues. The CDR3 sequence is CASSLGVNEDTQYF. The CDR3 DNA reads TGTGCCAGCAGCTTGGGGGTGAATGAGGATACGCAGTATTTT.

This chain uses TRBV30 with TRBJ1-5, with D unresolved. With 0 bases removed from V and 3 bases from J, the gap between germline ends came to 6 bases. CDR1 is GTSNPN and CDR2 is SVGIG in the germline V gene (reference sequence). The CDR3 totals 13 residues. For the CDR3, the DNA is TGTGCCTGGAGTGTAAACCCCAATCAGCCCCAGCATTTT. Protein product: CAWSVNPNQPQHF.

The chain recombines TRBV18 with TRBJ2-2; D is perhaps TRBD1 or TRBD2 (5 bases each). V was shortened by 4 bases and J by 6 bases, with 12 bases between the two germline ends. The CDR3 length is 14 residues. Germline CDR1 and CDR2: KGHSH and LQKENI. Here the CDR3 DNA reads TGTGCCAGCTCACGAGAGGGGTCGGCCGGGGAGCTGTTTTTT. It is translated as CASSREGSAGELFF.

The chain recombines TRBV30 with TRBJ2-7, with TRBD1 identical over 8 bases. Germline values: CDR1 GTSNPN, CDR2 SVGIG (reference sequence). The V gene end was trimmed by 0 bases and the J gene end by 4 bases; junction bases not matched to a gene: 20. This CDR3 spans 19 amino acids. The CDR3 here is CAWSVQSFRQGSRPYEQYF. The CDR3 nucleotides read TGTGCCTGGAGTGTACAGAGTTTTAGACAGGGGTCACGTCCTTACGAGCAGTACTTC.

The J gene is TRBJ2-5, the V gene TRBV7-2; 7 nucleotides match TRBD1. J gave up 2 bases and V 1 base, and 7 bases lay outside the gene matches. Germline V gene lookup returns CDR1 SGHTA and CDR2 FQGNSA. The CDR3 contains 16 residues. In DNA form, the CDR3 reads TGTGCCAGCAGCTTAGTTAGGGGACAGATTCAAGAGACCCAGTACTTC. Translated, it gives CASSLVRGQIQETQYF. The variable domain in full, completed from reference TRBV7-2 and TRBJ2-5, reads GAGVSQSPSNKVTEKGKDVELRCDPISGHTALYWYRQSLGQGLEFLIYFQGNSAPDKSGLPSDRFSAERTGGSVSTLTIQRTQQEDSAVYLCASSLVRGQIQETQYFGPGTRLLVL.

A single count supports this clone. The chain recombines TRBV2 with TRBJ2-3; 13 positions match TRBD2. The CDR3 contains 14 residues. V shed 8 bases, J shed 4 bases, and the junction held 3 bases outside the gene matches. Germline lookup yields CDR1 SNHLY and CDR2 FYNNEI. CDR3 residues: CASATSGRADTQYF. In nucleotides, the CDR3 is TGTGCCAGCGCCACTAGCGGGAGGGCAGATACGCAGTATTTT. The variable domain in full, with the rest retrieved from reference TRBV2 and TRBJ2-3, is EPEVTQTPSHQVTQMGQEVILRCVPISNHLYFYWYRQILGQKVEFLVSFYNNEISEKSEIFDDQFSVERPDGSNFTLKIRSTKLEDSAMYFCASATSGRADTQYFGPGTRLTVL.

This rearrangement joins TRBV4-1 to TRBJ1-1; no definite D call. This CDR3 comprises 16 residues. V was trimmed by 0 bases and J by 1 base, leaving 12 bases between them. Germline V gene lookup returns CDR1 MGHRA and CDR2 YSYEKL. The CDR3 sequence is CASSQDTAGGNTEAFF. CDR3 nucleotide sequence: TGCGCCAGCAGCCAAGATACAGCGGGTGGGAACACTGAAGCTTTCTTT.

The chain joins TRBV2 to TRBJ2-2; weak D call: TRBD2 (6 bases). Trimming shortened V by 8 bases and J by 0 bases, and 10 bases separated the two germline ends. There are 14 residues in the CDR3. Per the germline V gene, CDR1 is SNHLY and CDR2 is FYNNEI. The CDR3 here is CASRGTANTGELFF. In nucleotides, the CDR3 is TGTGCCAGCCGCGGGACTGCGAACACCGGGGAGCTGTTTTTT. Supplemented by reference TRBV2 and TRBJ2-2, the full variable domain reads EPEVTQTPSHQVTQMGQEVILRCVPISNHLYFYWYRQILGQKVEFLVSFYNNEISEKSEIFDDQFSVERPDGSNFTLKIRSTKLEDSAMYFCASRGTANTGELFFGEGSRLTVL.

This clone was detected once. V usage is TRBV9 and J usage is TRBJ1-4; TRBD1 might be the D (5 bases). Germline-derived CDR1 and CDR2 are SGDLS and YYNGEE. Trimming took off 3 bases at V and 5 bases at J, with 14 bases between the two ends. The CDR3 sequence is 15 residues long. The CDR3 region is CASSAGTSSNEKLFF. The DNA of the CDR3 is TGTGCCAGCAGCGCCGGGACCTCCTCGAATGAAAAACTGTTTTTT.

The CDR3, as DNA: TGTGCCAGCAGCCAAGATCTAGAAAAATATTTT. Protein: CASSQDLEKYF. The chain has TRBV4-2 and TRBJ1-3, with D hard to call. The CDR3 covers 11 residues. Trimming stripped 0 bases from V and 15 bases from J, with 9 bases between. The germline CDR1 and CDR2 sequences are LGHNA and YNFKEQ.

The CDR3, as DNA: TGCGCCAGCAGAGAGGGGTCTTATTCTGGAAACACCATATATTTT. This codes for CASREGSYSGNTIYF. The chain has TRBV5-1 and TRBJ1-3; possibly TRBD1 for D (5 bases). The CDR3 covers 15 residues. Germline assignment: CDR1 SGHRS and CDR2 YFSETQ. The V gene lost 5 bases and the J gene lost 1 base, with 13 bases spanning the gap.

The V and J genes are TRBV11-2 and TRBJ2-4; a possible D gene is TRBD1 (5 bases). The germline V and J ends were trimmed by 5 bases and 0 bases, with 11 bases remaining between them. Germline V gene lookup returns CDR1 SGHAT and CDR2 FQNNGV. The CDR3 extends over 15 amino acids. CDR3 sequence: CASSPDRIAKNIQYF. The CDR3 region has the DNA TGTGCCAGCAGCCCCGACAGAATAGCCAAAAACATTCAGTACTTC.

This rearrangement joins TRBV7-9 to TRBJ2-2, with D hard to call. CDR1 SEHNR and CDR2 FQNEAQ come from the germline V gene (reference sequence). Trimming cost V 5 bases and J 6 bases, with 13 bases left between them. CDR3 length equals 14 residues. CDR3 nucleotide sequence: TGTGCCAGCAGCCTACCGACCCGAGCCGGGGAGCTGTTTTTT. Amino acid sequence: CASSLPTRAGELFF.

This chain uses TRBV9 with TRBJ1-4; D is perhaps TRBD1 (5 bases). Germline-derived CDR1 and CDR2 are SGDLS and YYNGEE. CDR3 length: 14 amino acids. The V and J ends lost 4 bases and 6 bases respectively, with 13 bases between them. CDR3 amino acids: CASSPRQGDEKLFF. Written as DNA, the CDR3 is TGTGCCAGCAGCCCCCGGCAGGGCGATGAAAAACTGTTTTTT.

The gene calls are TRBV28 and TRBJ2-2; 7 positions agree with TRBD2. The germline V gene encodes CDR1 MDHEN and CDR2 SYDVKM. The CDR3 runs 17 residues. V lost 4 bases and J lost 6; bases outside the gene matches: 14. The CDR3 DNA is TGTGCCAGCAGTTCCCCTGCTGTGGGGGGGAGGGCCGGGGAGCTGTTTTTT. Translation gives CASSSPAVGGRAGELFF.

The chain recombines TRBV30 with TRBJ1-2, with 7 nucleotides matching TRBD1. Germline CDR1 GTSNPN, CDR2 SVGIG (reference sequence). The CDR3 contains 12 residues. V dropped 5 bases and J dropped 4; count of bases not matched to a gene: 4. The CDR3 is CAWETGPYGYTF. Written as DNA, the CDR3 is TGTGCCTGGGAGACAGGGCCCTATGGCTACACCTTC.